These 5 T cell receptor beta chains share one sample of origin, sequenced in a study of T cell responses to AZD1222 COVID-19 vaccine (dated by TCRdb to the early 2020s). The time point tag for this specimen amounts to: about 28 days (+/-7) after the second vaccine dose. The treatment or condition tag for this specimen amounts to: meningococcal conjugate vaccine given as trial control. The library was produced with the immunoSEQ multiplex PCR assay. The source is immuneACCESS, and TCRdb retained only in-frame sequences with V and J called. Part of the clones is not carried over; for the studies checked, unresolved V genes explain less than half of this, and the remainder is unexplained. The sample table holds 80,000 or so clones, of which around 80% were seen once. The ten largest clones represent 27% of the sample. This specimen consisted of peripheral blood, obtained 28 days after the second dose of the MenACWY control vaccine. Receptor source: an adult who received the MenACWY meningococcal vaccine as a control.

The chain employs TRBV9 and TRBJ2-2, with D unclear. Looked up from germline, CDR1 is SGDLS and CDR2 is YYNGEE. This CDR3 comprises 17 residues. Trimming left V 0 bases short and J 1 base short, with 13 bases between. The CDR3 DNA reads as TGTGCCAGCAGCGTAGCTGTCGAACAGAGGAACACCGGGGAGCTGTTTTTT. This codes for CASSVAVEQRNTGELFF.

CDR3 protein: CASSSGTALYGYTF. CDR3 DNA: TGTGCCAGCAGCTCGGGAACAGCTCTCTATGGCTACACCTTC. The V and J genes are TRBV7-2 and TRBJ1-2, with D hard to call. The CDR3 covers 14 residues. V was clipped by 4 bases and J by 4 bases, with 13 bases between them. CDR1 and CDR2 (germline): SGHTA, FQGNSA.

J is TRBJ2-1 and V is TRBV4-1, with 9 positions matching TRBD1. Germline assignment: CDR1 MGHRA and CDR2 YSYEKL. This CDR3 region has 16 residues. V was pared by 4 bases and J by 6 bases, with 10 bases of the junction left unmatched. The CDR3 here is CASSPPDRGLSNEQFF. As DNA, the CDR3 is TGCGCCAGCAGCCCTCCGGACAGGGGCCTAAGCAATGAGCAGTTCTTC.

The rearrangement links TRBV11-2 to TRBJ2-7; the D is unclear. The CDR3 is 12 residues long. The germline V gene encodes CDR1 SGHAT and CDR2 FQNNGV. The V and J ends lost 4 bases and 4 bases respectively, with 8 bases between them. CDR3 sequence reads: CASSSDLYEQYF. In DNA form, the CDR3 reads TGTGCCAGCAGCTCGGATCTATACGAGCAGTACTTC. The whole variable domain, remainder taken from reference TRBV11-2 and TRBJ2-7, is EAGVAQSPRYKIIEKRQSVAFWCNPISGHATLYWYQQILGQGPKLLIQFQNNGVVDDSQLPKDRFSAERLKGVDSTLKIQPAKLEDSAVYLCASSSDLYEQYFGPGTRLTVT.

The chain couples TRBV30 to TRBJ1-6; no firm D call. CDR1 is GTSNPN and CDR2 is SVGIG in the germline V gene (reference sequence). Trimming pared 2 bases from V and 2 bases from J, leaving 7 bases between. CDR3 length equals 14 residues. The CDR3 protein is CAWSSSAYNSPLHF. For the CDR3, the DNA is TGTGCCTGGAGTTCGTCCGCCTATAATTCACCCCTCCACTTT.